The 28 T cell receptor beta chains given below trace back to one sample, sequenced in a study of identical twins. From the 5' RACE reads, TCRdb called clonotypes with MiXCR, one entry per CDR3 protein. The table includes roughly 710,000 distinct CDR3 sequences, 5.5% to 6.5% detected once. Sequences were obtained from naive T cells sorted from blood. Source of these receptors: a young man in good health.

This clonotype occurred many times. The gene calls are TRBV29-1 and TRBJ2-1; D call uncertain. Trimming shortened V by 1 base and J by 6 bases, and 7 bases separated the two germline ends. The CDR3 runs to 12 residues. Per germline, CDR1 SQVTM and CDR2 ANQGSEA. CDR3 DNA sequence: TGCAGCGTTGAAGTGCGGAGCAATGAGCAGTTCTTC. It specifies CSVEVRSNEQFF.

In its sample, this clonotype was seen many times. In DNA form, the CDR3 reads TGTGCCAGCAGTCTCCGGGACAGGCTTCGAAATGAGCAGTTCTTC. Residues: CASSLRDRLRNEQFF. The chain has TRBV12-3 or TRBV12-4 and TRBJ2-1, with 8 bases identical to TRBD1. V shed 5 bases, J shed 7 bases, and the junction held 10 bases outside the gene matches. The CDR3 is made up of 15 amino acids.

The chain joins TRBV7-2 to TRBJ2-1; a weak D match, TRBD1 (5 bases). This CDR3 contains 15 residues. Germline V gene sequence: CDR1 SGHTA, CDR2 FQGNSA. The V end was cut by 3 bases, the J end by 9 bases, with 18 bases between. This CDR3 reads CASSFGSFSGAEQFF. The CDR3, as DNA: TGTGCCAGCAGCTTCGGCAGCTTTTCTGGGGCTGAGCAGTTCTTC.

V and J are TRBV7-9 and TRBJ2-7; weak D call: TRBD1 (5 bases). This CDR3 has 13 residues. Germline V lookup: CDR1 SEHNR, CDR2 FQNEAQ (reference sequence). Trimming stripped 5 bases from V and 4 bases from J, with 12 bases between. The CDR3 region is CASSQAGIYEQYF. CDR3 DNA sequence: TGTGCCAGCAGCCAGGCAGGGATATACGAGCAGTACTTC.

This clonotype was seen a handful of times. V usage is TRBV11-1 and J usage is TRBJ2-1; 7 bases match TRBD2. The CDR3 loop spans 16 amino acids. CDR1 is SGHAT, CDR2 FQDESV, per germline (reference sequence). Losses at the gene ends were 5 bases for V and 8 bases for J; bases not matched to a gene: 15. In DNA form, the CDR3 reads TGTGCCAGCAGCCCCGGGGGGTGGGAGGCAAGGGATGAGCAGTTCTTC. This translates into CASSPGGWEARDEQFF.

This clonotype was observed at least ten times. The V call is TRBV5-1, the J call TRBJ1-4; 7 bases match TRBD1. After removal of 4 bases from V and 0 bases from J, the junction contained 6 bases not matched to a gene. Germline V gene data show CDR1 as SGHRS and CDR2 as YFSETQ. This CDR3 is 16 amino acids long. The CDR3 loop reads CASSVLGTATNEKLFF. The CDR3 coding sequence is TGCGCCAGCAGCGTACTCGGGACAGCAACTAATGAAAAACTGTTTTTT.

The chain employs TRBV20-1 and TRBJ2-7; D might be TRBD2 (6 bases). The ends were cut back, 8 bases at V and 5 bases at J, with 25 bases in the middle. This CDR3 contains 15 residues. CDR1 DFQATT and CDR2 SNEGSKA come from the germline V gene (reference sequence). The CDR3 DNA sequence: TGCAGTACTGACGACGGAGGGGCCCTGGGAAACGAGCAGTACTTC. Its translation is CSTDDGGALGNEQYF.

This clonotype was counted at least ten times. The chain joins TRBV5-5 to TRBJ2-7; no clear D. The V and J ends lost 0 bases and 7 bases respectively, with 11 bases between them. The CDR3 is 13 residues long. Germline V gene sequence: CDR1 SGHKS, CDR2 YYEKEE (reference sequence). The CDR3 here is CASSLAAAREQYV. CDR3 bases: TGTGCCAGCAGCTTGGCGGCCGCCCGGGAGCAGTACGTC.

The chain joins TRBV29-1 to TRBJ1-5; D is perhaps TRBD1 (5 bases). Trimming removed 6 bases from V and 8 bases from J, with 17 bases in between. There are 13 residues in the CDR3. Looked up from germline, CDR1 is SQVTM and CDR2 is ANQGSEA. CDR3 nucleotide sequence: TGCAGCGTGGGAGACAGTTCCCGGGAGCCCCAGCATTTT. Translated, it gives CSVGDSSREPQHF. Complete variable domain (other parts from reference TRBV29-1 and TRBJ1-5): SAVISQKPSRDICQRGTSLTIQCQVDSQVTMMFWYRQQPGQSLTLIATANQGSEATYESGFVIDKFPISRPNLTFSTLTVSNMSPEDSSIYLCSVGDSSREPQHFGDGTRLSIL.

This clonotype was seen a handful of times. The chain couples TRBV19 to TRBJ2-2; 12 nucleotides line up with TRBD2. Germline assignment: CDR1 LNHDA and CDR2 SQIVND (reference sequence). The V segment lost 5 bases and the J segment 4 bases; nucleotides outside the gene matches: 5. CDR3 length: 16 residues. As DNA, the CDR3 is TGTGCCAGTAGTGCGGGACTAGCGGGCGTCACCGGGGAGCTGTTTTTT. It codes for CASSAGLAGVTGELFF.

This clonotype appeared many times. CDR3 residues: CASRTGQERGDEQFF. The CDR3 bases are TGTGCCAGCAGGACCGGACAGGAGAGGGGCGATGAGCAGTTCTTC. The V and J genes are TRBV11-1 and TRBJ2-1; 7 positions agree with TRBD1. Trimming removed 6 bases from V and 8 bases from J; junction bases left unmatched: 13. Germline V gives CDR1 SGHAT, CDR2 FQDESV (reference sequence). This CDR3 is 15 amino acids long. The variable domain in full, with the rest retrieved from reference TRBV11-1 and TRBJ2-1, is EAEVAQSPRYKITEKSQAVAFWCDPISGHATLYWYRQILGQGPELLVQFQDESVVDDSQLPKDRFSAERLKGVDSTLKIQPAELGDSAMYLCASRTGQERGDEQFFGPGTRLTVL.

There are a few counts of this clonotype. The rearrangement joins TRBV20-1 to TRBJ2-3, with TRBD2 matching 7 bases. With V trimmed by 6 bases and J by 2 bases, 20 bases remained unmatched. In germline, CDR1 is DFQATT, CDR2 SNEGSKA (reference sequence). The CDR3 extends over 18 amino acids. DNA of the CDR3: TGCAGTGCCGAGTTGTCTCGCGGGAGCGCCCTATACACAGATACGCAGTATTTT. It specifies CSAELSRGSALYTDTQYF.

CDR3 residues: CASSSGREETQYF. Here the CDR3 DNA reads TGTGCCAGTTCTAGCGGGAGGGAAGAGACCCAGTACTTC. V and J are TRBV6-1 and TRBJ2-5; 12 nucleotides match TRBD2. Germline trimming cut 9 bases from V and 3 bases from J; bases unmatched to any gene: 2. The CDR3 totals 13 residues. Looked up from germline, CDR1 is MNHNS and CDR2 is SASEGT.

This clonotype was seen repeatedly, ten times or more. The chain carries TRBV4-3 and TRBJ1-6; possible D gene TRBD1, 5 bases. Germline V lookup: CDR1 LGHNA, CDR2 YSLEER. The CDR3 is 15 amino acids. V was pared by 3 bases and J by 13 bases, with 19 bases between. The CDR3 DNA follows: TGCGCCAGCAGCCACGGGACTGCGGAGGATGAGCCCCTCCACTTT. This codes for CASSHGTAEDEPLHF.

The DNA for the CDR3 is TGTGCCAGCAGCTCCCACGTGTACGGCTACACCTTC. It translates to CASSSHVYGYTF. The chain has TRBV11-3 and TRBJ1-2; D unclear. V lost 4 bases, J lost 8 bases, and 11 bases lay in between. Germline assignment: CDR1 SGHNT and CDR2 YENEEA. This CDR3 is built from 12 residues.

The V and J genes are TRBV20-1 and TRBJ1-6, with no clear D. Germline values: CDR1 DFQATT, CDR2 SNEGSKA (reference sequence). V lost 3 bases and J 8 bases, leaving 11 bases between the germline ends. There are 13 residues in the CDR3. For the CDR3, the DNA is TGCAGTGCTAGGACGGATTCGGATTCACCCCTCCACTTT. This gives the protein CSARTDSDSPLHF.

This clonotype was recorded at least ten times. This rearrangement joins TRBV29-1 to TRBJ2-1, with 12 bases that match TRBD2. The CDR3 is 16 amino acids. Germline CDR1 is SQVTM and CDR2 is ANQGSEA. J gave up 3 bases and V 6 bases, and 9 bases lay outside the gene matches. The CDR3 region is CSVPHLAGGLYNEQFF. The CDR3 nucleotides are TGCAGCGTACCCCACCTAGCGGGAGGGCTCTACAATGAGCAGTTCTTC.

This clonotype showed up many times. This chain connects TRBV12-3 or TRBV12-4 to TRBJ2-5; D is ambiguous. This CDR3 has 14 residues. V gave up 2 bases and J gave up 5 bases, with 12 bases separating them. CDR3 in amino acids: CASSLTAFGETQYF. The CDR3 bases are TGTGCCAGCAGTTTAACTGCGTTCGGGGAGACCCAGTACTTC.

To note about this clonotype: This may come from a read error, since a much larger clone is one base off. The V gene is TRBV29-1, the J gene TRBJ2-2; 8 bases line up with TRBD1. CDR1 SQVTM and CDR2 ANQGSEA come from the germline V gene. This CDR3 comprises 14 residues. CDR3 nucleotide sequence: TGCAGCGTTGAAGATCAGGGGGCCGGCGGGGAGCTGTCTTTT. Amino acids: CSVEDQGAGGELSF.

The sample holds many counts of this clonotype. DNA for the CDR3: TGTGCCATCAGTGATCTCGGACACGGAGCATATGGCTACACCTTC. It translates to CAISDLGHGAYGYTF. The chain combines TRBV10-3 with TRBJ1-2; D might be TRBD1 (5 bases). The CDR3 is 15 amino acids. V gave up 3 bases and J gave up 5 bases, with 16 bases separating them. Germline loops: CDR1 ENHRY, CDR2 SYGVKD.

This clonotype was picked up many times. V is TRBV12-3 or TRBV12-4 and J is TRBJ2-3; tentatively, D is TRBD1 or TRBD2 (6 bases each). The CDR3 runs 14 residues. V was trimmed by 5 bases and J by 6 bases, leaving 15 bases between them. CDR3 bases: TGTGCCAGCAGTCCAGACAGGAGGGTGGATACGCAGTATTTT. As protein: CASSPDRRVDTQYF.

V and J are TRBV2 and TRBJ1-6, with D unclear. The length of the CDR3 is 13 residues. The germline V and J ends were trimmed by 8 bases and 3 bases, with 8 bases remaining between them. The V gene's germline CDR1 is SNHLY and CDR2 FYNNEI. Here the CDR3 reads CASLGSYNSPLHF. As DNA, the CDR3 is TGTGCCAGCCTCGGAAGCTATAATTCACCCCTCCACTTT.

This clonotype has ten or more counts. V gene TRBV20-1 combines with J gene TRBJ2-5; D possibly uses TRBD1 or TRBD2 (5 bases each). Germline CDR1 reads DFQATT; CDR2 reads SNEGSKA (reference sequence). The CDR3 is 14 amino acids. Trimming removed 3 bases at V and 2 bases at J, with 13 bases between. CDR3 in DNA: TGCAGTGCTAGCGGGACGTCGCCTCAAGAGACCCAGTACTTC. This gives the protein CSASGTSPQETQYF.

This clonotype occurred a few times. The CDR3 DNA sequence: TGTGCCAGCAGTCCAGGGGGGCCACTTGAAGCTTTCTTT. Its translation is CASSPGGPLEAFF. The V call is TRBV25-1, the J call TRBJ1-1, with TRBD1 matching over 7 bases. The CDR3 covers 13 residues. CDR1 is MGHDK and CDR2 is SYGVNS in the germline V gene. V lost 5 bases to trimming and J lost 7 bases; unmatched junction nucleotides: 7.

This clonotype was recorded many times. The CDR3 sequence is CASSLGQSPQETQYF. CDR3 nucleotides: TGCGCCAGCAGCTTAGGACAGTCTCCTCAAGAGACCCAGTACTTC. The chain couples TRBV5-1 to TRBJ2-5, with D tentatively TRBD1 (6 bases). Trimming took 2 bases from V and 2 from J, leaving 13 bases between them. CDR1 is SGHRS and CDR2 is YFSETQ in the germline V gene. The CDR3 is 15 residues long.

This clonotype was recorded at least ten times. The chain is built from TRBV28 and TRBJ1-5, with 7 bases fitting TRBD1. This CDR3 region has 17 residues. CDR1 MDHEN and CDR2 SYDVKM come from the germline V gene. With 1 base clipped from V and 0 bases from J, the junction kept 6 bases outside the gene matches. Here the CDR3 reads CASSLFGTDYSNQPQHF. The CDR3 nucleotides are TGTGCCAGCAGTTTATTTGGGACAGACTATAGCAATCAGCCCCAGCATTTT.

This clonotype was seen repeatedly, ten times or more. The rearrangement links TRBV10-3 to TRBJ1-5; TRBD1 might be the D (6 bases). Trimming cost V 8 bases and J 0 bases, with 11 bases left between them. CDR3 length equals 14 residues. Germline CDR1 ENHRY, CDR2 SYGVKD. The chain's CDR3 is CAIGQGHSNQPQHF. CDR3 coding DNA: TGTGCCATCGGGCAGGGACATAGCAATCAGCCCCAGCATTTT.

This chain uses TRBV29-1 with TRBJ1-1; no clear D gene. The length of the CDR3 is 13 residues. CDR1 is SQVTM and CDR2 is ANQGSEA in the germline V gene. The ends were cut back, 4 bases at V and 0 bases at J, with 9 bases in the middle. CDR3 DNA sequence: TGCAGCGTTGGGAACAGTATGAACACTGAAGCTTTCTTT. Translating it yields CSVGNSMNTEAFF.